The clone carrying this T cell receptor beta chain was detected a few times. Template switching introduced a universal primer site, and the cDNA bore unique molecular identifiers. TCRdb independently ran MiXCR on the 5' RACE reads; one entry per CDR3 protein. The sample carries 700,000 or so distinct CDR3 sequences, about 20% recorded once. The source of the sample is a study of identical twins. The CDR3 contains 14 residues. The germline CDR1 and CDR2 sequences are MDHEN and SYDVKM. With V trimmed by 5 bases and J by 0 bases, 1 base remained unmatched. The data also belong to a second study, concerning T cells expressing NK-cell markers. From that study: The authors restricted sorting to alpha-beta TCR T cells with an anti-gamma-delta TCR antibody in several experiments. Five to seven of the donors carried dominant NKG2C+ clonotypes that took up about 1.0-7.0% of their CD8+ T cells. Clarity on HCMV specificity was lacking for the expanded NKG2C+ T cell clones.

The gene calls are TRBV28 and TRBJ2-7, with 10 positions matching TRBD2. Source material: PBMCs. This receptor was identified in a woman aged 18 to 35 in good health. DNA of the CDR3: TGTGCCAGCAGTACTAGCGGGGTCTCCTACGAGCAGTACTTC. Its protein product is CASSTSGVSYEQYF. Looking up the rest from reference TRBV28 and TRBJ2-7 gives the full variable domain: DVKVTQSSRYLVKRTGEKVFLECVQDMDHENMFWYRQDPGLGLRLIYFSYDVKMKEKGDIPEGYSVSREKKERFSLILESASTNQTSMYLCASSTSGVSYEQYFGPGTRLTVT.